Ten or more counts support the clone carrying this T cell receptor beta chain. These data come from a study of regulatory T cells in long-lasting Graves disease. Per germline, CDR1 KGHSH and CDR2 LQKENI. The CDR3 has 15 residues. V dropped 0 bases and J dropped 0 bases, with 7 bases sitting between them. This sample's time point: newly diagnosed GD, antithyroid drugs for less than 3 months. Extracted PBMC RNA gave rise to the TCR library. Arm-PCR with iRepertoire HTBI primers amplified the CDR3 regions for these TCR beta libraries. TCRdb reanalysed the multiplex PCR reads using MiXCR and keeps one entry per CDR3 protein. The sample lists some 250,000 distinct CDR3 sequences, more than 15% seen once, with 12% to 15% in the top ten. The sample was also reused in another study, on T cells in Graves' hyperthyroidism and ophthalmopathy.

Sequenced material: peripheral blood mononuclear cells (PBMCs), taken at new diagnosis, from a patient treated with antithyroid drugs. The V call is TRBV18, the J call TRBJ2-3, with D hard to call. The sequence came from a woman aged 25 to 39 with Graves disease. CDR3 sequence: CASSPPSRSTDTQYF. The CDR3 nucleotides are TGTGCCAGCTCACCACCGAGTCGCAGCACAGATACGCAGTATTTT. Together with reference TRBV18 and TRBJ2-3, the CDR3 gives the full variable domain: NAGVMQNPRHLVRRRGQEARLRCSPMKGHSHVYWYRQLPEEGLKFMVYLQKENIIDESGMPKERFSAEFPKEGPSILRIQQVVRGDSAAYFCASSPPSRSTDTQYFGPGTRLTVL.